The next 15 T cell receptor beta chains were all read from a single sample in a study of blood T cells in healthy people across ages. A J-beta primer mix and a sample-barcoded 5' primer were used in a second PCR of roughly 7 to 12 cycles. A single record per CDR3 protein comes from TCRdb applying MiXCR to the 5' RACE reads. The repertoire holds some 1.6 million distinct CDR3 sequences, with around 36% as singletons. The sequencing input was blood. The receptors shown here come from a woman aged 25 to 45 in good health.

The CDR3 spells CASSQMGSSEAFF. CDR3 bases: TGTGCCAGCAGTCAGATGGGTAGCAGTGAAGCTTTCTTT. The V and J genes are TRBV3-1 and TRBJ1-1; D gene unclear. Germline loops: CDR1 LGHDT, CDR2 YNNKEL (reference sequence). Trimming took off 6 bases at V and 7 bases at J, with 15 bases between the two ends. The CDR3 has 13 residues.

This clonotype was seen only a few times. The chain is built from TRBV13 and TRBJ1-2; TRBD1 matches at 10 bases. With 5 bases clipped from V and 8 bases from J, the junction kept 11 bases outside the gene matches. The CDR3 sequence is 15 residues long. The germline gives CDR1 PRHDT, CDR2 FYEKMQ (reference sequence). The CDR3 sequence: CASSGTGQGLGGYTF. The CDR3 bases are TGTGCCAGCAGCGGAACGGGACAGGGGCTCGGGGGCTACACCTTC.

The chain combines TRBV6-5 with TRBJ2-1; 8 bases match TRBD1. TRBJ2-7 explains the end of the DNA better; the J call may be wrong. This CDR3 spans 15 amino acids. Germline CDR1 and CDR2: MNHEY and SVGAGI. The CDR3 sequence: CASSYDDRGPYEQYF. The CDR3 DNA is TGTGCCAGCAGTTACGATGACAGGGGCCCCTACGAGCAGTACTTC.

CDR3 residues: CASSPLRGSKNIQYF. In nucleotides, the CDR3 is TGTGCCAGCAGCCCCCTCAGGGGTTCCAAAAACATTCAGTACTTC. The chain has TRBV9 and TRBJ2-4; possible D gene TRBD1, 6 bases. The CDR3 has 15 residues. In germline, CDR1 is SGDLS, CDR2 YYNGEE. Trimming removed 4 bases at V and 2 bases at J, with 13 bases between.

The sample holds a few counts of this clonotype. The rearrangement joins TRBV28 to TRBJ1-2; TRBD1 agrees at 9 bases. V shed 6 bases and J 5 bases; nucleotides not matched to a gene: 7. This CDR3 comprises 14 residues. Germline V lookup: CDR1 MDHEN, CDR2 SYDVKM. CDR3 protein: CASRQGQGLYGYTF. The DNA of the CDR3 is TGTGCCAGCAGACAGGGACAGGGTCTATATGGCTACACCTTC.

This chain connects TRBV20-1 to TRBJ2-1; TRBD2 is a possible D gene (6 bases). Germline CDR1 is DFQATT and CDR2 is SNEGSKA (reference sequence). This CDR3 spans 14 amino acids. V lost 3 bases and J 10 bases, leaving 19 bases between the germline ends. The CDR3 region has the DNA TGCAGTGCTAGCCAGGCTAGCGAGAGGCTCGAGCAGTTCTTC. This codes for CSASQASERLEQFF.

This clonotype was counted between two and nine times. The chain links TRBV4-2 to TRBJ1-2; TRBD1 matches 8 bases. With 1 base clipped from V and 7 bases from J, the junction kept 5 bases outside the gene matches. CDR1 and CDR2 (germline): LGHNA, YNFKEQ. This CDR3 is 14 amino acids long. CDR3 loop: CASSQGAGGGGYTF. The CDR3 nucleotides read TGTGCCAGCAGCCAAGGTGCAGGGGGCGGTGGCTACACCTTC.

This clonotype turned up a few times. V and J are TRBV10-3 and TRBJ2-2; a weak D match, TRBD1 (6 bases). Deletions cut 4 bases from V and 1 base from J, with 34 bases between. Germline V gives CDR1 ENHRY, CDR2 SYGVKD. The CDR3 is made up of 23 amino acids. This CDR3 reads CAISGATGSSPNKRPLNTGELFF. In nucleotides, the CDR3 is TGTGCCATCAGTGGCGCGACAGGCAGTAGCCCGAACAAACGACCCTTGAACACCGGGGAGCTGTTTTTT.

A few counts support this clonotype. The chain recombines TRBV11-2 with TRBJ2-1; D may match TRBD1 or TRBD2 (5 bases each). The V end was cut by 7 bases, the J end by 4 bases, with 23 bases between. The CDR3 loop spans 17 amino acids. Germline V gene lookup returns CDR1 SGHAT and CDR2 FQNNGV. This chain's CDR3 is CASTLGPGPSDYNEQFF. The CDR3 DNA reads TGTGCCAGCACCCTGGGACCGGGGCCGTCGGATTACAATGAGCAGTTCTTC.

The rearrangement links TRBV6-1 to TRBJ2-2, with D possibly matching TRBD2 (6 bases). CDR1 and CDR2 (germline): MNHNS, SASEGT. This CDR3 has 16 residues. Between the trimmed V and J ends, which lost 7 bases and 5 bases, there was a span of 20 bases. CDR3 bases: TGTGCCAGCATAGTTAGCGGAATTCTACGGACCGGGGAGCTGTTTTTT. This gives the protein CASIVSGILRTGELFF.

The rearrangement uses TRBV27 and TRBJ2-3; D gene ambiguous. Trimming pared 3 bases from V and 6 bases from J, leaving 13 bases between. Germline CDR1 and CDR2: MNHEY and SMNVEV (reference sequence). This CDR3 is built from 14 residues. The CDR3 loop reads CASSLSQFGDTQYF. For the CDR3, the DNA is TGTGCCAGCAGTTTGTCGCAGTTCGGGGATACGCAGTATTTT.

This clonotype has only one observation. The rearrangement links TRBV30 to TRBJ2-7; 9 bases match TRBD1. CDR3 length: 14 residues. Germline V gene lookup returns CDR1 GTSNPN and CDR2 SVGIG (reference sequence). V trimming: 2 bases; J trimming: 1 base; junction bases outside the gene matches: 3. CDR3 sequence reads: CAWSRDRASYEQYF. CDR3 sequence (DNA): TGTGCCTGGAGTCGGGACAGGGCTTCCTACGAGCAGTACTTC.

The V gene is TRBV3-1, the J gene TRBJ2-1; the match to TRBD1 covers 7 bases. The CDR3 has 17 residues. Germline CDR1 LGHDT, CDR2 YNNKEL (reference sequence). V lost 1 base, J lost 7 bases, and 13 bases stayed unmatched. The CDR3: CASSQVGGRGFRNEQFF. CDR3 DNA: TGTGCCAGCAGCCAAGTGGGCGGCAGGGGGTTTAGGAATGAGCAGTTCTTC.

This clonotype has a handful of counts. The chain uses TRBV4-2 and TRBJ2-3; D might be TRBD1 or TRBD2, each matching 5 bases. CDR1 LGHNA and CDR2 YNFKEQ come from the germline V gene. The ends were cut back, 6 bases at V and 0 bases at J, with 16 bases in the middle. The CDR3 extends over 16 amino acids. The chain's CDR3 is CASRGFDGGSTDTQYF. CDR3 sequence (DNA): TGTGCCAGCAGGGGCTTTGATGGGGGAAGCACAGATACGCAGTATTTT.

This clonotype was observed a handful of times. V usage is TRBV20-1 and J usage is TRBJ2-5; weak D call: TRBD2 (6 bases). CDR3 length equals 13 residues. Germline assignment: CDR1 DFQATT and CDR2 SNEGSKA (reference sequence). V lost 0 bases and J 5 bases, leaving 10 bases between the germline ends. The CDR3 loop reads CSARDPGVETQYF. CDR3 coding DNA: TGCAGTGCTAGAGATCCGGGGGTGGAGACCCAGTACTTC.